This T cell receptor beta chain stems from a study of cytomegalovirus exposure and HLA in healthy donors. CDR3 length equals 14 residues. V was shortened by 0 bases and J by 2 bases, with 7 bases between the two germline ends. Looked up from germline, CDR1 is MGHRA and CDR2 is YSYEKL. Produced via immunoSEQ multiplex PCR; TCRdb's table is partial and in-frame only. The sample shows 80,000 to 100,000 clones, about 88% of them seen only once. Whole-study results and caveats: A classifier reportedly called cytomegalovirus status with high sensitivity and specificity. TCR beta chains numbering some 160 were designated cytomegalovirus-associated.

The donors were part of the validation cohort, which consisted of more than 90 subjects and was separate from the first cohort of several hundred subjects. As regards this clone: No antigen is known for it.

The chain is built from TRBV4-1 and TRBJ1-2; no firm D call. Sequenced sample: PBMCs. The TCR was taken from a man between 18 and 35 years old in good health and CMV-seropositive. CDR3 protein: CASSQDQQNYGYTF. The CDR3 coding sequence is TGCGCCAGCAGCCAAGATCAACAGAACTATGGCTACACCTTC.